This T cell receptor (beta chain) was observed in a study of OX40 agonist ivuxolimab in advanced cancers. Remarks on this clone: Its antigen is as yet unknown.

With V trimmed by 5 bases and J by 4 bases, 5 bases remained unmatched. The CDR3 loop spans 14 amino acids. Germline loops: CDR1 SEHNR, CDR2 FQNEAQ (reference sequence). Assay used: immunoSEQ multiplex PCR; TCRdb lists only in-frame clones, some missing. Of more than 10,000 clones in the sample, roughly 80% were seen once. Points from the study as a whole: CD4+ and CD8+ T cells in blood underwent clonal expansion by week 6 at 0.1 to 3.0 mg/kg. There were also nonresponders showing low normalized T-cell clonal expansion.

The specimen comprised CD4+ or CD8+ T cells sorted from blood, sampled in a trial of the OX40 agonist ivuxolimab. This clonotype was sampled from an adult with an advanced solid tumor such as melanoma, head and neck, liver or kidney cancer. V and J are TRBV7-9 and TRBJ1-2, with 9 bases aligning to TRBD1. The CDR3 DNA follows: TGTGCCAGCAGCCCACCGGGACAGGGCTATGGCTACACCTTC. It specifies CASSPPGQGYGYTF.